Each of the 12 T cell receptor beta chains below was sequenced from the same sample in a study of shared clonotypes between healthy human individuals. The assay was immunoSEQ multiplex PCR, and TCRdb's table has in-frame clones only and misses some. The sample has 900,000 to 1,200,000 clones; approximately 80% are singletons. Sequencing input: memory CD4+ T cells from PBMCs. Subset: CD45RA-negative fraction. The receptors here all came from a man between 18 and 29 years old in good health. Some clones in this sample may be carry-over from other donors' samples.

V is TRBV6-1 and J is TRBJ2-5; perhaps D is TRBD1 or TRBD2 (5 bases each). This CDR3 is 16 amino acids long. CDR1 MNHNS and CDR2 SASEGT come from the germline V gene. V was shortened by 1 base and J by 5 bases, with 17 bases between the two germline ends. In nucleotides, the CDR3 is TGTGCCAGCAGTGAAGGGGTGAGGGGAAGATGGGAGACCCAGTACTTC. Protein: CASSEGVRGRWETQYF.

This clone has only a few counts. CDR3 in amino acids: CASSFYSGADTQYF. CDR3 DNA: TGCGCCAGCAGCTTCTATTCGGGAGCAGATACGCAGTATTTT. The chain links TRBV5-1 to TRBJ2-3, with D maybe TRBD2 (6 bases). Trimming took 2 bases from V and 4 from J, leaving 11 bases between them. Germline V gives CDR1 SGHRS, CDR2 YFSETQ. This CDR3 region has 14 residues.

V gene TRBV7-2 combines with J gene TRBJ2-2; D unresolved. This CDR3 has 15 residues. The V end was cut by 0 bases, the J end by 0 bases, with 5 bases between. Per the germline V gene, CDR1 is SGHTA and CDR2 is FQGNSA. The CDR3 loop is CASSLARTNTGELFF. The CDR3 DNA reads TGTGCCAGCAGCTTAGCTAGGACGAACACCGGGGAGCTGTTTTTT.

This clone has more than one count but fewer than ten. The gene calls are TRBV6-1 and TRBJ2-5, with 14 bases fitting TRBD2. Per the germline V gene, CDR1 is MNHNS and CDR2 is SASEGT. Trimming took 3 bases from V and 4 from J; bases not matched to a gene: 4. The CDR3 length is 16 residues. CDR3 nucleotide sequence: TGTGCCAGCAGTGAGACTAGCGGGAGGGCCCTAGAGACCCAGTACTTC. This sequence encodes CASSETSGRALETQYF.

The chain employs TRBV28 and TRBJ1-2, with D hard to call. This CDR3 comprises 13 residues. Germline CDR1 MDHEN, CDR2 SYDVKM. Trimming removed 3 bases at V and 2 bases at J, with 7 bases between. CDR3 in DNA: TGTGCCAGCAGTTTTACCGGAAACTATGGCTACACCTTC. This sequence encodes CASSFTGNYGYTF.

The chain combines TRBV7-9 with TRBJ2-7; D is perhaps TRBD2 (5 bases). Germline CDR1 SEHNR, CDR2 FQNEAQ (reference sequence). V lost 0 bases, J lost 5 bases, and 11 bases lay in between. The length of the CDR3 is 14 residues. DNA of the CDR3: TGTGCCAGCAGCTTAGCCTTAGACTATGACGAGCAGTACTTC. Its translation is CASSLALDYDEQYF.

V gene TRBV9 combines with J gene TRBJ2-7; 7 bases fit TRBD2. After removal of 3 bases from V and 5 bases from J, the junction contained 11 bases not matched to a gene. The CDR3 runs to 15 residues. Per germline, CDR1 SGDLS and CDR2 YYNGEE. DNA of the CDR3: TGTGCCAGCAGCGGGACCGGGCGGGAGTTCGACGAGCAGTACTTC. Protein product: CASSGTGREFDEQYF.

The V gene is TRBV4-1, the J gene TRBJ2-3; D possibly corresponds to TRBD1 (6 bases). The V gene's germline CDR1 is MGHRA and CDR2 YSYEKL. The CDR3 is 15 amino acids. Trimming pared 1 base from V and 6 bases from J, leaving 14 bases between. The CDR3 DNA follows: TGCGCCAGCAGCCAAGGGGACAACGGACGGGATACGCAGTATTTT. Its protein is CASSQGDNGRDTQYF.

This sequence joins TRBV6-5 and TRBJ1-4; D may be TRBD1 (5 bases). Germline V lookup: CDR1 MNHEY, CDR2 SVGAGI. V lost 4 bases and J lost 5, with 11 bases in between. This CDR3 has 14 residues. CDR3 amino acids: CASSSRGGNEKLFF. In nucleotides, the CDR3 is TGTGCCAGCAGTTCCCGGGGGGGGAATGAAAAACTGTTTTTT.

DNA of the CDR3: TGTGCCAGCAGTTTAGCGGGAGATTGGACCGGGGAGCTGTTTTTT. Its translation: CASSLAGDWTGELFF. The chain joins TRBV27 to TRBJ2-2; TRBD2 matches at 7 bases. The V gene end was trimmed by 2 bases and the J gene end by 5 bases; junction bases not matched to a gene: 5. Germline lookup yields CDR1 MNHEY and CDR2 SMNVEV (reference sequence). The CDR3 runs to 15 residues.

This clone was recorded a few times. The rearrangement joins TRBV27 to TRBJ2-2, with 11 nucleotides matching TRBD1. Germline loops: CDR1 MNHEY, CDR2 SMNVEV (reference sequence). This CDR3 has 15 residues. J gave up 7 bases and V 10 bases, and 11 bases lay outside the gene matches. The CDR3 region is CATRGTGGSYGELFF. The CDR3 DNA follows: TGTGCCACCCGGGGGACAGGGGGGAGTTACGGGGAGCTGTTTTTT.

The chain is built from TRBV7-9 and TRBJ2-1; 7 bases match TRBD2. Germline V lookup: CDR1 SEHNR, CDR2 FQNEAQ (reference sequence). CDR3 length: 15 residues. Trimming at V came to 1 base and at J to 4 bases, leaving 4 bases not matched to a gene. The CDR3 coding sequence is TGTGCCAGCAGCTTAGGCTCTAGCGGTTACAATGAGCAGTTCTTC. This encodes CASSLGSSGYNEQFF.